This entry features one T cell receptor beta chain sequence. Its antigen is not identified. The germline gene is not matched at one end of the junction; a read error may be the cause. The data were taken from a study of T cells in Graves' hyperthyroidism and ophthalmopathy. Study-wide findings and caveats: Blood shared most expanded thyroid clonotypes above 0.001. With a median lead of roughly 6.2 months before onset, the model predicted ophthalmopathy.

The TCR beta CDR3 regions underwent amplification using RNA transcripts as the source. HTBI primers drove first-round RT-PCR of the TCR CDR3. Each CDR3 protein gets one entry after TCRdb re-called the multiplex PCR reads with MiXCR. Of about 640,000 distinct CDR3 sequences detected, less than 25% appear once; the ten largest clones hold roughly 30%. CDR3 length: 15 residues. Germline V gene lookup returns CDR1 MGHRA and CDR2 YSYEKL. The source is a man aged 25-45 years with Graves' ophthalmopathy. What was sequenced was blood. This chain links TRBV4-1 with TRBJ2-7, with D perhaps matching TRBD2 (6 bases). The CDR3 DNA follows: TGCGCCGGCAGCCACCCGGGGGTGCCCTCCTACGAGCAGTACTTC. Translating gives CAGSHPGVPSYEQYF.